This record covers a single TCR beta chain. V lost 2 bases to trimming and J lost 4 bases, with 11 bases between them. CDR3 length: 14 residues. Germline CDR1 MNHEY, CDR2 SVGAGI. These data come from a study of control samples from healthy donors and cancer patients. Sequencing was performed with immunoSEQ multiplex PCR; in TCRdb, only in-frame clones are kept and a portion is missing. The data contain under 85,000 clones, 84% of them singletons. The TCR comes from a woman in her forties or fifties with lung cancer. V is TRBV6-5 and J is TRBJ1-1, with a weak D call TRBD1 (6 bases). Sequencing was performed on PBMCs. As DNA, the CDR3 is TGTGCCAGCAGTTACGGAGGGGGGGGCACTGAAGCTTTCTTT. Encoded protein: CASSYGGGGTEAFF.